The T cell receptor beta chain under discussion was sequenced for a study of blood T cell repertoires in COVID-19. Turning to the study itself: The analysed material was cDNA or gDNA that came from T cells, B-cell-depleted T cells, or PBMCs.

Original analysis: Reference gene primer amplification in the assay estimated nucleated cell counts. Some clones are missing from TCRdb's copy, which holds only in-frame ones; the method was immunoSEQ multiplex PCR. The DNA was the basis for D and trimming; V, J and clone size are from that table. Seen here are about 140,000 clones, about 86% observed once, and the top ten hold around 7.8%. This clonotype originated in a human donor in a cohort sampled during active COVID-19. The sequencing input was peripheral blood.

The CDR3 region is CASSPRGAVGNTIYF. The CDR3 DNA is TGTGCCAGCAGCCCCCGTGGGGCCGTAGGAAACACCATATATTTT. The J gene is TRBJ1-3, the V gene TRBV9; a possible D gene is TRBD1 (5 bases). Germline V gives CDR1 SGDLS, CDR2 YYNGEE. Deletions cut 4 bases from V and 4 bases from J, with 15 bases between. This CDR3 is built from 15 residues.